This T cell receptor (beta chain) is drawn from a study of CD8+ T cells in alopecia areata. Study findings and constraints: Throughout tofacitinib, many expanded lesional clones continued to persist in scalp and blood.

Germline assignment: CDR1 SGHVS and CDR2 FQNEAQ. The CDR3 has 15 residues. Trimming left V 1 base short and J 1 base short, with 7 bases between. Treatment denoted: oral pan-JAK inhibitor, 5-10 mg twice daily. Details on this clone: Its cognate antigen is unknown.

In each case, RNA was isolated and then reverse transcribed into cDNA as the sequencing template. Measured with immunoSEQ multiplex PCR; TCRdb has only the in-frame clones, and not every one. In the table there are 180,000 or so clones, about 47% of which are singletons. The clonotype originates from a human donor with alopecia areata. This sequence joins TRBV7-8 and TRBJ2-2; D unresolved. Sequenced material: CD8+ T cells sorted from blood, taken at week 52, from a patient treated with tofacitinib. CDR3: CASSLGLGNTGELFF. In DNA, the CDR3 is TGTGCCAGCAGCTTAGGGCTCGGGAACACCGGGGAGCTGTTTTTT.